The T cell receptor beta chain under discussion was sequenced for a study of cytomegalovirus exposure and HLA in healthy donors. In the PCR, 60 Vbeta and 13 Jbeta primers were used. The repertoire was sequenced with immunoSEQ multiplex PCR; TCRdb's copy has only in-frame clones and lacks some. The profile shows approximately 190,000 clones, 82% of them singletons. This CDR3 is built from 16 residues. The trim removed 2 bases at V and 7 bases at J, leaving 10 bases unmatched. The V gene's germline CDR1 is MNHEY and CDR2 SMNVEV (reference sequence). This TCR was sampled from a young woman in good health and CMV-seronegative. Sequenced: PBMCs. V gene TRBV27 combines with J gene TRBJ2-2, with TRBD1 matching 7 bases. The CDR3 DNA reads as TGTGCCAGCAGTTTACGTTGGGCAGGGGGTAGCGGGGAGCTGTTTTTT. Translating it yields CASSLRWAGGSGELFF.